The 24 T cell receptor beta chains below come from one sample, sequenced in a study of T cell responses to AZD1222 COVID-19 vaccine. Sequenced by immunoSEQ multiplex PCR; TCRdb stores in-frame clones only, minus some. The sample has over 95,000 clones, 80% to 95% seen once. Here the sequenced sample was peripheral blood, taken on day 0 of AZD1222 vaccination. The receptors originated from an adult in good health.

CDR3 residues: CASSVRSGGATDTGELFF. CDR3 bases: TGTGCCAGCAGCGTACGAAGCGGGGGGGCCACGGACACCGGGGAGCTGTTTTTT. The V gene is TRBV9, the J gene TRBJ2-2; 10 nucleotides line up with TRBD2. The CDR3 sequence is 18 residues long. Germline assignment: CDR1 SGDLS and CDR2 YYNGEE. The ends lost 1 base at V and 3 bases at J; junction bases unmatched: 9. Supplemented by reference TRBV9 and TRBJ2-2, the full variable domain reads DSGVTQTPKHLITATGQRVTLRCSPRSGDLSVYWYQQSLDQGLQFLIQYYNGEERAKGNILERFSAQQFPDLHSELNLSSLELGDSALYFCASSVRSGGATDTGELFFGEGSRLTVL.

The DNA for the CDR3 is TGTGCCAGCAGCCCTCGGGAGAATGAGCAGTTCTTC. Translated: CASSPRENEQFF. This chain connects TRBV9 to TRBJ2-1; tentatively, D is TRBD2 (6 bases). V lost 4 bases, J lost 7 bases, and 9 bases lay in between. Germline-derived CDR1 and CDR2 are SGDLS and YYNGEE. The CDR3 sequence is 12 residues long.

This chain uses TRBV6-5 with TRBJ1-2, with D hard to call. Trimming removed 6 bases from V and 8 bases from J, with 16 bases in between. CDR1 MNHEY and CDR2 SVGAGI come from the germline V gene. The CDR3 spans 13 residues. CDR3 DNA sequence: TGTGCCAGCAGGCTCTCCATCGGAGGGGGCTACACCTTC. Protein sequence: CASRLSIGGGYTF.

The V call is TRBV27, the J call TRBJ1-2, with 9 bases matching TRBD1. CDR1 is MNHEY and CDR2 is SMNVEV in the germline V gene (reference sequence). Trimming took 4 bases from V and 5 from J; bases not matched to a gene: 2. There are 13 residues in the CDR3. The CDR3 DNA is TGTGCCAGCAGTTATGGGACAGGGTATGGCTACACCTTC. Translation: CASSYGTGYGYTF.

The CDR3 is CATSDQGYPYEQYF. In DNA, the CDR3 is TGTGCCACCAGTGACCAGGGATATCCCTACGAGCAGTACTTC. V is TRBV24-1 and J is TRBJ2-7, with TRBD1 as a possible D gene (5 bases). The CDR3 sequence is 14 residues long. Germline V gene data show CDR1 as KGHDR and CDR2 as SFDVKD. The ends were cut back, 4 bases at V and 2 bases at J, with 11 bases in the middle.

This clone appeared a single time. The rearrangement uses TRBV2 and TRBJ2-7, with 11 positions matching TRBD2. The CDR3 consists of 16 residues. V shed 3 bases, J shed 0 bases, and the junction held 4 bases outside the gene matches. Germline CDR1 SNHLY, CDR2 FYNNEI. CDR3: CASSETGTSGSYEQYF. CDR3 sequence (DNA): TGTGCCAGCAGTGAGACCGGGACTAGCGGCTCCTACGAGCAGTACTTC.

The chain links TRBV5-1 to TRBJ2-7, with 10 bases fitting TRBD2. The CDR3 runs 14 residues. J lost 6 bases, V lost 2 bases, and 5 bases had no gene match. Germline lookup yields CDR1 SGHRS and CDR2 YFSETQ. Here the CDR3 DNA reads TGCGCCAGCAGCTTCGACGGACTAGCGGCCGAGCAGTACTTC. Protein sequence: CASSFDGLAAEQYF.

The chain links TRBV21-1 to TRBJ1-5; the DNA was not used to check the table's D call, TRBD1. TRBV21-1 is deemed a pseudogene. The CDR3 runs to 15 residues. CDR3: CASSKEWDNCQPQHF. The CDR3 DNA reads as TGTGCCAGCAGCAAAGAATGGGACAACTGTCAGCCCCAGCATTTT.

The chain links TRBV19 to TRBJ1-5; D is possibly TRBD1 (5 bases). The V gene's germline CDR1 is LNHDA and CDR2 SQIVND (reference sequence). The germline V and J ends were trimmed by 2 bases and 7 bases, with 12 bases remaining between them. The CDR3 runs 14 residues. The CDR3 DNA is TGTGCCAGTAGTATATGGGGGACGGGACAGCCCCAGCATTTT. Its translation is CASSIWGTGQPQHF.

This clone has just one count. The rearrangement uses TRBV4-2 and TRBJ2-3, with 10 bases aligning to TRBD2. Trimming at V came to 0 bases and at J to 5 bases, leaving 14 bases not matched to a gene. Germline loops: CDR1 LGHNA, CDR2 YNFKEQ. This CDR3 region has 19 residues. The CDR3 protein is CASSQEKSSGGFRGDTQYF. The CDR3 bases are TGTGCCAGCAGCCAAGAGAAAAGTAGCGGGGGGTTCCGGGGAGATACGCAGTATTTT.

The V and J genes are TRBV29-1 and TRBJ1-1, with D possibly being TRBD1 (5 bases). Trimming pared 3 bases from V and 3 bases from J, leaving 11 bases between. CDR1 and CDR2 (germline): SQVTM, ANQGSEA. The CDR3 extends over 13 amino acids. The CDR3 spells CSVDGDADTEAFF. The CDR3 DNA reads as TGCAGCGTTGATGGGGACGCAGACACTGAAGCTTTCTTT. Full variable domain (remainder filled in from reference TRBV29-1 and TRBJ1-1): SAVISQKPSRDICQRGTSLTIQCQVDSQVTMMFWYRQQPGQSLTLIATANQGSEATYESGFVIDKFPISRPNLTFSTLTVSNMSPEDSSIYLCSVDGDADTEAFFGQGTRLTVV.

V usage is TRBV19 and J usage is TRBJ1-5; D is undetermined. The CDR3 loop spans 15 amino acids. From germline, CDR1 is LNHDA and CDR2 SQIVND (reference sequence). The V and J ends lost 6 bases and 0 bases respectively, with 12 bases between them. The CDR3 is CASSEGIYSNQPQHF. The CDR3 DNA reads TGTGCCAGTAGCGAGGGAATTTATAGCAATCAGCCCCAGCATTTT. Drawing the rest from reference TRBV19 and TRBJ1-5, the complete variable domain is DGGITQSPKYLFRKEGQNVTLSCEQNLNHDAMYWYRQDPGQGLRLIYYSQIVNDFQKGDIAEGYSVSREKKESFPLTVTSAQKNPTAFYLCASSEGIYSNQPQHFGDGTRLSIL.

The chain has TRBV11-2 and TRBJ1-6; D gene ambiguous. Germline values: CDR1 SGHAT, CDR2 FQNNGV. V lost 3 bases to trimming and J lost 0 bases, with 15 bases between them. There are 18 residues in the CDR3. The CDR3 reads CASSLSFDFPSYNSPLHF. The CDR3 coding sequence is TGTGCCAGCAGCTTGTCTTTTGACTTTCCCTCCTATAATTCACCCCTCCACTTT. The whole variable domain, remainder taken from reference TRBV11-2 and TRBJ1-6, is EAGVAQSPRYKIIEKRQSVAFWCNPISGHATLYWYQQILGQGPKLLIQFQNNGVVDDSQLPKDRFSAERLKGVDSTLKIQPAKLEDSAVYLCASSLSFDFPSYNSPLHFGNGTRLTVT.

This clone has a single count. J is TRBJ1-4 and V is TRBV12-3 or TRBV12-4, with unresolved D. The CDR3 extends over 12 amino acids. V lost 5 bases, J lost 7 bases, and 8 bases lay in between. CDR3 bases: TGTGCCAGCAGTCTCAGTATTGAAAAACTGTTTTTT. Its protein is CASSLSIEKLFF.

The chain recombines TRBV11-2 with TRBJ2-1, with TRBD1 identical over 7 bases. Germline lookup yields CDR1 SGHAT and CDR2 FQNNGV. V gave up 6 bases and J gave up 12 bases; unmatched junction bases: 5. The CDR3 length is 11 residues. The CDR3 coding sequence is TGTGCCAGCAGTCGACAGGGAAGGCAGTTCTTC. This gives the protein CASSRQGRQFF.

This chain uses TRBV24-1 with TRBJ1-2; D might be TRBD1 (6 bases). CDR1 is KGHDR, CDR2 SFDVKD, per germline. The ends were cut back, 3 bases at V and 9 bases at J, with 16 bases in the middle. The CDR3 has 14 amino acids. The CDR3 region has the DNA TGTGCCACCAGTGATCCAGCACAGGGCCGCAGCTACACCTTC. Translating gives CATSDPAQGRSYTF.

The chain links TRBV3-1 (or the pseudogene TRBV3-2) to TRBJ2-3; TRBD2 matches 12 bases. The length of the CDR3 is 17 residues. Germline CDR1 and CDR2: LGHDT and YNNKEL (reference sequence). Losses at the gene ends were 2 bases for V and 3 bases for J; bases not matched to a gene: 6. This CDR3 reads CASSQNSLAGGTDTQYF. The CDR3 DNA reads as TGTGCCAGCAGCCAAAATTCTCTAGCGGGGGGGACAGATACGCAGTATTTT.

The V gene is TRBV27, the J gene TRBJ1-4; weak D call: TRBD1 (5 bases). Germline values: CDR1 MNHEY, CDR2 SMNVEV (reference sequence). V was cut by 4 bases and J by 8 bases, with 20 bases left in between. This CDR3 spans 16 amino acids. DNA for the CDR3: TGTGCCAGCAGTTCCCACCGGGACTCTTCTGGGGAAAAACTGTTTTTT. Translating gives CASSSHRDSSGEKLFF.

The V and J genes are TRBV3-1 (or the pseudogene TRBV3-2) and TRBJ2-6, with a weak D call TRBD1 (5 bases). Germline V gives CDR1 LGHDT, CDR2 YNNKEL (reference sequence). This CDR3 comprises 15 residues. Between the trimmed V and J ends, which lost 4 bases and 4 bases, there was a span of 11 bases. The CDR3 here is CASSLGAVGANVLTF. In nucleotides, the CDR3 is TGTGCCAGCAGCCTAGGGGCGGTGGGGGCCAACGTCCTGACTTTC.

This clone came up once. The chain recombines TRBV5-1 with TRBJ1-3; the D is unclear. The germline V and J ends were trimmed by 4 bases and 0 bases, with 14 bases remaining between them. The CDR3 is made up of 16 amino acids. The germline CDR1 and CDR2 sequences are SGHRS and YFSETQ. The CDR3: CASSLLGPDSGNTIYF. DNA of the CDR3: TGCGCCAGCAGCCTCCTCGGACCGGACTCTGGAAACACCATATATTTT.

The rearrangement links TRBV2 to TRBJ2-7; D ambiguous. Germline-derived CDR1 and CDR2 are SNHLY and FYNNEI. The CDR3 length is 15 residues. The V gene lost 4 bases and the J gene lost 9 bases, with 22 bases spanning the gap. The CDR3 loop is CASSAPASPESRQYF. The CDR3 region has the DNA TGTGCCAGCAGTGCCCCAGCTTCCCCTGAGTCCCGGCAGTACTTC.

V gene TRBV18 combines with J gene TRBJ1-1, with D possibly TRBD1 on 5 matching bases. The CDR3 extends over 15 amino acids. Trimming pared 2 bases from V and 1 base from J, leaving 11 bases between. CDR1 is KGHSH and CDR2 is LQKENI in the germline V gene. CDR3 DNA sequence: TGTGCCAGCTCACCAGACAGCTTGCCGAACACTGAAGCTTTCTTT. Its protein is CASSPDSLPNTEAFF.

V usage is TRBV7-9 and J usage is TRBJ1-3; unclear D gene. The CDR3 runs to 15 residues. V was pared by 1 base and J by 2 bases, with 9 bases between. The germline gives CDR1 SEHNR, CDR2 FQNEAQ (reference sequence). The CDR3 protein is CASSLGGGTGNTIYF. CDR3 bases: TGTGCCAGCAGCTTAGGAGGAGGGACTGGAAACACCATATATTTT.

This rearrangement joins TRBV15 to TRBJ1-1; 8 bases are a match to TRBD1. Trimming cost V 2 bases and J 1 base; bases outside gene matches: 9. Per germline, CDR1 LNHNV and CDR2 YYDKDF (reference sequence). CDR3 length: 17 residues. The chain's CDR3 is CATSRKDRGGRNTEAFF. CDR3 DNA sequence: TGTGCCACCAGCAGAAAAGACAGGGGAGGGAGGAACACTGAAGCTTTCTTT.